Below are 24 T cell receptor beta chains sequenced from a single sample in a study of blood T cell repertoires in COVID-19. Sequencing was performed with immunoSEQ multiplex PCR; in TCRdb, only in-frame clones are kept and a portion is missing. The data hold roughly 80,000 clones, with around 76% observed a single time. Sequences were obtained from peripheral blood. These TCRs come from a man in his 70s with active or convalescent COVID-19.

Of note for this clone: Other DNA sequences from this sample encode an identical CDR3 as well. The chain is built from TRBV5-1 and TRBJ1-6, with unresolved D. The germline V and J ends were trimmed by 0 bases and 5 bases, with 6 bases remaining between them. The length of the CDR3 is 14 residues. Germline V gene sequence: CDR1 SGHRS, CDR2 YFSETQ. The CDR3 sequence: CASSLGQDNSPLHF. The CDR3 DNA sequence: TGCGCCAGCAGCTTGGGTCAGGATAATTCACCCCTCCACTTT.

The V gene is TRBV6-5, the J gene TRBJ2-3; TRBD1 aligns across 8 bases. Trimming removed 2 bases from V and 4 bases from J; junction bases left unmatched: 2. CDR1 MNHEY and CDR2 SVGAGI come from the germline V gene. The CDR3 loop spans 14 amino acids. The CDR3 nucleotides read TGTGCCAGCAGTTACCAGGGGGCGGCAGATACGCAGTATTTT. This translates into CASSYQGAADTQYF.

The V and J genes are TRBV28 and TRBJ2-4; TRBD2 is a possible D gene (6 bases). The CDR3 covers 12 residues. V lost 3 bases and J lost 6, with 6 bases in between. CDR1 is MDHEN and CDR2 is SYDVKM in the germline V gene. In DNA, the CDR3 is TGTGCCAGCAGTTTGGGGGGAAACATTCAGTACTTC. This gives the protein CASSLGGNIQYF.

This clone was seen only a few times. The CDR3 coding sequence is TGTGCCAGCAGTGTATCCGGGACAGGGTTTTACGAGCAGTACTTC. It is translated as CASSVSGTGFYEQYF. The rearrangement joins TRBV6-2 or TRBV6-3 to TRBJ2-7, with 9 bases lining up with TRBD1. Germline V gene sequence: CDR1 MNHEY, CDR2 SVGEGT. V shed 5 bases and J 4 bases; nucleotides not matched to a gene: 9. CDR3 size: 15 residues.

The chain is built from TRBV25-1 and TRBJ2-7; 9 bases align to TRBD2. This CDR3 has 14 residues. Germline lookup yields CDR1 MGHDK and CDR2 SYGVNS. V shed 6 bases, J shed 2 bases, and the junction held 5 bases outside the gene matches. The CDR3, as DNA: TGTGCCAGCAGGAGTGAGCGGGGGGCCTACGAGCAGTACTTC. Translated, it gives CASRSERGAYEQYF.

V and J are TRBV28 and TRBJ1-2; maybe TRBD1 (5 bases). Germline lookup yields CDR1 MDHEN and CDR2 SYDVKM. The V end lost 6 bases, the J end lost 0 bases, and 17 bases lay between the germline ends. This CDR3 has 16 amino acids. The CDR3 region is CASRIRGFGSNYGYTF. In nucleotides, the CDR3 is TGTGCCAGCAGAATAAGGGGTTTCGGATCTAACTATGGCTACACCTTC.

This clone was found once. The CDR3 loop reads CASVGRVTNEKLFF. The CDR3 DNA sequence: TGTGCCAGCGTCGGCAGGGTTACTAATGAAAAACTGTTTTTT. The chain is built from TRBV28 and TRBJ1-4; D possibly corresponds to TRBD1 (5 bases). This CDR3 spans 14 amino acids. V shed 8 bases and J shed 2 bases, with 12 bases lying between them. Germline loops: CDR1 MDHEN, CDR2 SYDVKM.

In its sample, this clone was seen a few times. The chain combines TRBV4-1 with TRBJ1-3, with unresolved D. The CDR3 covers 18 residues. Looked up from germline, CDR1 is MGHRA and CDR2 is YSYEKL. V lost 5 bases and J 0 bases, leaving 20 bases between the germline ends. The DNA of the CDR3 is TGCGCCAGCAGCTTGTTCCCCGCCCAGGCCAGCTCTGGAAACACCATATATTTT. Its translation is CASSLFPAQASSGNTIYF.

The V gene is TRBV6-5, the J gene TRBJ1-6, with D possibly being TRBD1 (5 bases). The CDR3 length is 13 residues. V lost 7 bases and J lost 7, with 11 bases in between. CDR1 is MNHEY and CDR2 is SVGAGI in the germline V gene. This chain's CDR3 is CASNQGHNSPLHF. Written as DNA, the CDR3 is TGTGCCAGCAATCAGGGCCACAATTCACCCCTCCACTTT.

The J gene is TRBJ1-1, the V gene TRBV23-1; a possible D gene is TRBD1 (6 bases). TRBV23-1 is designated an ORF whose function remains uncertain. This CDR3 has 17 residues. V lost 5 bases to trimming and J lost 1 base, with 20 bases between them. CDR3 amino acids: CASSNLLKGVGNTEAFF. CDR3 nucleotides: TGCGCCAGCAGTAACCTTTTGAAGGGGGTGGGGAACACTGAAGCTTTCTTT.

The gene calls are TRBV2 and TRBJ2-4; 8 bases line up with TRBD2. The ends lost 2 bases at V and 9 bases at J; junction bases unmatched: 12. Germline lookup yields CDR1 SNHLY and CDR2 FYNNEI. The CDR3 consists of 16 residues. CDR3 residues: CASSERAGGLKGIQYF. The CDR3 region has the DNA TGTGCCAGCAGTGAAAGGGCGGGGGGTCTGAAGGGCATTCAGTACTTC.

The chain employs TRBV5-1 and TRBJ2-2; D uncertain. The CDR3 covers 17 residues. CDR1 and CDR2 from the germline V gene are SGHRS and YFSETQ. V was trimmed by 1 base and J by 2 bases, leaving 15 bases between them. CDR3: CASSLTLESVNTGELFF. The CDR3 DNA follows: TGCGCCAGCAGCTTGACGCTAGAATCTGTAAACACCGGGGAGCTGTTTTTT. Full variable domain (missing parts from reference TRBV5-1 and TRBJ2-2): KAGVTQTPRYLIKTRGQQVTLSCSPISGHRSVSWYQQTPGQGLQFLFEYFSETQRNKGNFPGRFSGRQFSNSRSEMNVSTLELGDSALYLCASSLTLESVNTGELFFGEGSRLTVL.

The CDR3: CASSQPQGGLAGAIDYTGELFF. The CDR3 nucleotides are TGTGCCAGCAGCCAACCACAGGGAGGACTAGCGGGAGCTATCGACTACACCGGGGAGCTGTTTTTT. The chain has TRBV14 and TRBJ2-2; TRBD2 aligns across 13 bases. CDR3 length equals 22 residues. Germline V gene data show CDR1 as SGHDN and CDR2 as FVKESK. V lost 2 bases, J lost 3 bases, and 18 bases stayed unmatched.

The CDR3 protein is CASSSGTYEQYF. CDR3 DNA sequence: TGTGCCAGCAGTTCAGGGACCTACGAGCAGTACTTC. The chain has TRBV28 and TRBJ2-7, with a possible D match to TRBD1 (5 bases). Per the germline V gene, CDR1 is MDHEN and CDR2 is SYDVKM. CDR3 size: 12 residues. The ends were cut back, 4 bases at V and 2 bases at J, with 6 bases in the middle.

Of note for this clone: A much larger clone is a single base away; this may be a read error. The J gene is TRBJ2-7, the V gene TRBV19; 7 bases match TRBD2. Germline V lookup: CDR1 LNHDA, CDR2 SQIVND (reference sequence). There are 16 residues in the CDR3. V gave up 5 bases and J gave up 0 bases; unmatched junction bases: 10. The CDR3 here is CASSPRAGSDSYEQYF. CDR3 sequence (DNA): TGTGCCAGTAGTCCGAGAGCGGGGAGTGACTCCTACGAGCAGTACTTC.

This clone was recorded a few times. V usage is TRBV6-5 and J usage is TRBJ1-4; tentative D call: TRBD1 (6 bases). The CDR3 is 14 amino acids. V dropped 6 bases and J dropped 1 base, with 9 bases sitting between them. The germline V gene has CDR1 MNHEY and CDR2 SVGAGI. The chain's CDR3 is CASSPGVTNEKLFF. CDR3 bases: TGTGCCAGCAGCCCAGGGGTAACTAATGAAAAACTGTTTTTT.

The chain is built from TRBV27 and TRBJ2-5, with D possibly matching TRBD1 (5 bases). In germline, CDR1 is MNHEY, CDR2 SMNVEV (reference sequence). The CDR3 has 13 amino acids. V lost 5 bases, J lost 5 bases, and 12 bases lay in between. This CDR3 is CASSNMGRETQYF. CDR3 in DNA: TGTGCCAGCAGTAATATGGGGCGGGAGACCCAGTACTTC.

This clone appeared once. V gene TRBV30 combines with J gene TRBJ2-2; TRBD2 aligns across 12 bases. The CDR3 has 14 residues. With V trimmed by 8 bases and J by 5 bases, 6 bases remained unmatched. The germline V gene encodes CDR1 GTSNPN and CDR2 SVGIG (reference sequence). The CDR3 region has the DNA TGTGCCGGCCGGACTAGCGGGGCTACCGGGGAGCTGTTTTTT. The encoded protein is CAGRTSGATGELFF.

This rearrangement joins TRBV2 to TRBJ2-7, with 8 nucleotides matching TRBD1. This CDR3 has 15 residues. Trimming at V came to 5 bases and at J to 6 bases, leaving 12 bases not matched to a gene. Germline V gives CDR1 SNHLY, CDR2 FYNNEI. In nucleotides, the CDR3 is TGTGCCAGCAGTCTAGACAGGGGATACGCGGGCGAGCAGTACTTC. It yields the protein CASSLDRGYAGEQYF.

The chain joins TRBV30 to TRBJ2-3; TRBD2 matches at 8 bases. The J segment lost 6 bases and the V segment lost 3 bases, leaving 8 bases of the junction unmatched. The CDR3 has 14 residues. Looked up from germline, CDR1 is GTSNPN and CDR2 is SVGIG (reference sequence). CDR3 region: CAWSESGGWDTQYF. CDR3 DNA sequence: TGTGCCTGGAGCGAAAGCGGGGGTTGGGATACGCAGTATTTT.

V and J are TRBV13 and TRBJ2-2, with TRBD1 identical over 7 bases. The V gene end was trimmed by 5 bases and the J gene end by 7 bases; junction bases not matched to a gene: 10. Germline CDR1 and CDR2: PRHDT and FYEKMQ (reference sequence). This CDR3 comprises 15 residues. The CDR3 is CASSLTGVRNGELFF. In DNA, the CDR3 is TGTGCCAGCAGCCTCACAGGGGTTCGAAACGGGGAGCTGTTTTTT.

The rearrangement uses TRBV5-6 and TRBJ2-4; 7 bases align to TRBD2. This CDR3 has 15 amino acids. The germline V gene encodes CDR1 SGHDT and CDR2 YYEEEE. J gave up 3 bases and V 5 bases, and 8 bases lay outside the gene matches. The CDR3 DNA follows: TGTGCCAGCAGTACGGGCGGGGGTGGCAAAAACATTCAGTACTTC. This translates into CASSTGGGGKNIQYF.

V usage is TRBV28 and J usage is TRBJ2-6; the D gene is possibly TRBD1 (5 bases). Germline assignment: CDR1 MDHEN and CDR2 SYDVKM. This CDR3 region has 15 residues. V was cut by 5 bases and J by 0 bases, with 8 bases left in between. The CDR3 sequence is CASSPDSSGANVLTF. CDR3 sequence (DNA): TGTGCCAGCAGTCCAGACAGCTCTGGGGCCAACGTCCTGACTTTC.

The chain links TRBV2 to TRBJ1-5; 7 nucleotides match TRBD1. This CDR3 comprises 14 residues. Germline trimming cut 7 bases from V and 6 bases from J; bases unmatched to any gene: 9. The germline V gene encodes CDR1 SNHLY and CDR2 FYNNEI. CDR3 in amino acids: CASNPGGGGQPQHF. CDR3 nucleotides: TGTGCCAGCAACCCAGGGGGTGGGGGTCAGCCCCAGCATTTT.